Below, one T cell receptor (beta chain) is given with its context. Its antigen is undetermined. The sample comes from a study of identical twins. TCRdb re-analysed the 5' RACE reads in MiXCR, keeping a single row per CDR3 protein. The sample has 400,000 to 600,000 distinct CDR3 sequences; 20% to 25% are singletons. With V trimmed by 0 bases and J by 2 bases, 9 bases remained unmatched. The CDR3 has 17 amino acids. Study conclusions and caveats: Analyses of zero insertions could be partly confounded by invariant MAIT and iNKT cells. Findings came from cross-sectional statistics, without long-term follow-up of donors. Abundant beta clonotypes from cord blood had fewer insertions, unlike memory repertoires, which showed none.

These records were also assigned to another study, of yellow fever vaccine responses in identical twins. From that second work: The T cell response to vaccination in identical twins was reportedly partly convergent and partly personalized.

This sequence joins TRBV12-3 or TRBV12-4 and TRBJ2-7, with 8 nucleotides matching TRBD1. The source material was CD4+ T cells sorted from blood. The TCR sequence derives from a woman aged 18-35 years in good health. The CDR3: CASSLARTGTNPYEQYV. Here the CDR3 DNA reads TGTGCCAGCAGTTTAGCCCGGACAGGGACCAACCCCTACGAGCAGTACGTC.